Following are 10 T cell receptor beta chains from one sample sequenced in a study of technical replicates of blood from a handful of donors. Produced via immunoSEQ multiplex PCR; TCRdb's table is partial and in-frame only. The repertoire holds around 100,000 clones, with approximately 96% as singletons. What was sequenced was T cells isolated from PBMCs. The receptors here all came from a human donor in good health.

The DNA for the CDR3 is TGTGCCAGCAGAACCCGGGACAGGGAAGAGACCCAGTACTTC. Protein: CASRTRDREETQYF. The chain is built from TRBV21-1 and TRBJ2-5; the D call in the table, TRBD1, was not verified against the DNA. TRBV21-1 is a pseudogene segment. This CDR3 region has 14 residues.

The J gene is TRBJ2-2, the V gene TRBV29-1, with TRBD2 as a possible D gene (7 bases). Germline CDR1 SQVTM, CDR2 ANQGSEA. V lost 6 bases and J lost 3, with 14 bases in between. The CDR3 loop spans 14 amino acids. DNA of the CDR3: TGCAGCGTCGAGGGGGGGGATTACACCGGGGAGCTGTTTTTT. Encoded protein: CSVEGGDYTGELFF.

In DNA, the CDR3 is TGTGCCAGCAGCTTAGGTGTGACAGGGCAGGCTGGAAACACCATATATTTT. Translated, it gives CASSLGVTGQAGNTIYF. The rearrangement uses TRBV7-8 and TRBJ1-3; TRBD1 matches 7 bases. CDR3 length: 17 residues. Per the germline V gene, CDR1 is SGHVS and CDR2 is FQNEAQ. The V segment lost 1 base and the J segment 2 bases; nucleotides outside the gene matches: 8.

V is TRBV4-1 and J is TRBJ2-7; 8 bases line up with TRBD2. CDR3 length equals 15 residues. The V gene's germline CDR1 is MGHRA and CDR2 YSYEKL. V gave up 6 bases and J gave up 1 base; unmatched junction bases: 8. CDR3 protein: CASSSKRELSYEQYF. CDR3 sequence (DNA): TGCGCCAGCAGTTCAAAGCGGGAGTTGTCCTACGAGCAGTACTTC.

The chain links TRBV18 to TRBJ2-5; TRBD2 aligns across 14 bases. The CDR3 loop spans 18 amino acids. Looked up from germline, CDR1 is KGHSH and CDR2 is LQKENI. The V and J ends lost 6 bases and 5 bases, in that order; junction bases with no gene match: 14. Here the CDR3 reads CASSLGLAGGSRLETQYF. CDR3 nucleotides: TGTGCCAGCTCCCTAGGACTAGCGGGAGGAAGTAGGTTGGAGACCCAGTACTTC.

This clone was detected a few times. The DNA for the CDR3 is TGCAGTGCTAGGTCCCTCACAGAAGCTTTCTTT. It translates to CSARSLTEAFF. The chain combines TRBV20-1 with TRBJ1-1, with unresolved D. Germline V CDR1 and CDR2: DFQATT, SNEGSKA (reference sequence). CDR3 size: 11 residues. Trimming removed 3 bases from V and 8 bases from J, with 10 bases in between.

As concerns this clone: Its ends do not fully match the called genes, so a read error is possible. CDR3 loop: CASSFPGTGSFNEQFF. The CDR3 DNA reads as TGTGCCAGCAGCTTCCCCGGGACAGGGTCCTTCAATGAGCAGTTCTTC. The rearrangement links TRBV7-3 to TRBJ2-1; 9 bases agree with TRBD1. The CDR3 runs to 16 residues. Germline-derived CDR1 and CDR2 are SGHTA and FQGTGA.

This clone has only one observation. This chain uses TRBV7-3 with TRBJ2-3; D possibly corresponds to TRBD2 (6 bases). The ends were cut back, 2 bases at V and 3 bases at J, with 12 bases in the middle. This CDR3 spans 15 amino acids. CDR1 and CDR2 from the germline V gene are SGHTA and FQGTGA. The CDR3 sequence: CASSLGGKSTDTQYF. The CDR3 DNA sequence: TGTGCCAGCAGCTTAGGCGGGAAGTCAACAGATACGCAGTATTTT.

The chain recombines TRBV5-1 with TRBJ2-2; a possible D gene is TRBD1 (6 bases). CDR1 and CDR2 (germline): SGHRS, YFSETQ. The CDR3 spans 15 residues. V was shortened by 4 bases and J by 5 bases, with 15 bases between the two germline ends. In DNA, the CDR3 is TGCGCCAGCAGCCACAGGGATGGGCGGACCGGGGAGCTGTTTTTT. Translating it yields CASSHRDGRTGELFF.

The genes are TRBV7-7 and TRBJ2-1, with 10 bases that match TRBD2. The CDR3 consists of 15 residues. Germline V gene lookup returns CDR1 SSHAT and CDR2 FNYEAQ (reference sequence). Trimming cost V 6 bases and J 7 bases; bases outside gene matches: 9. This CDR3 is CASSSGTSEQNEQFF. The CDR3 nucleotides read TGTGCCAGCAGTTCCGGGACTAGCGAGCAAAATGAGCAGTTCTTC. Full variable domain (outside the CDR3, taken from reference TRBV7-7 and TRBJ2-1): GAGVSQSPRYKVTKRGQDVTLRCDPISSHATLYWYQQALGQGPEFLTYFNYEAQPDKSGLPSDRFSAERPEGSISTLTIQRTEQRDSAMYRCASSSGTSEQNEQFFGPGTRLTVL.